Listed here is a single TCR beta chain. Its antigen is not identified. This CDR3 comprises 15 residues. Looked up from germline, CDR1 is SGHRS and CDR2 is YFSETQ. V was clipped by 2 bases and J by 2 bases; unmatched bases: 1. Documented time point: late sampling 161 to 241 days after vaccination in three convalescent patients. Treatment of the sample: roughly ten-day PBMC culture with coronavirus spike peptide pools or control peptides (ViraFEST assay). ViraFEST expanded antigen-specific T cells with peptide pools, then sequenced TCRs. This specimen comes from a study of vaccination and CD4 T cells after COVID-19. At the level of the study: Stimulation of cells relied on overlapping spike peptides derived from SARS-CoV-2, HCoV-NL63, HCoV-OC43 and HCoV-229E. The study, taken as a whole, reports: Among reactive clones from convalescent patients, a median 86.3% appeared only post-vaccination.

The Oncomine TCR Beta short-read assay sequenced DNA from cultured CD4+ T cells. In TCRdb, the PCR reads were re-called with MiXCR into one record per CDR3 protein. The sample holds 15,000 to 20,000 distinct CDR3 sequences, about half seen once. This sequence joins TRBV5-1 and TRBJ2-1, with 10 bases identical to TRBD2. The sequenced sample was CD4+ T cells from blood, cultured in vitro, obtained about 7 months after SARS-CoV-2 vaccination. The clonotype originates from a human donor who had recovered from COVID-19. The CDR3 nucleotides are TGCGCCAGCAGCTTACTAGCGGGACCCTACAATGAGCAGTTCTTC. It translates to CASSLLAGPYNEQFF.